Described below is a single T cell receptor beta chain sequence and its context. Antigen unknown. Trimming cost V 1 base and J 2 bases, with 16 bases left between them. In germline, CDR1 is KGHSH, CDR2 LQKENI. CDR3 length equals 17 residues. All the patients suffered relapse after autologous stem cell transplantation, and brentuximab vedotin exposure differed. The data derive from a study of PD-1 blockade in classical Hodgkin lymphoma. Study-wide results and caveats: CD4+ TCR diversity rose significantly by C4D1, and CD8+ TCR diversity did not. Newly diagnosed patients were said to have less baseline TCR diversity than healthy donors did.

Data came from immunoSEQ multiplex PCR; TCRdb stores just in-frame clones and leaves some out. The sample gives some 22,000 clones, approximately 74% of which show up once; around a fifth is in the top ten. The source of this sequence is a human donor with classical Hodgkin lymphoma. This rearrangement joins TRBV18 to TRBJ2-3; D uncertain. Specimen: peripheral blood mononuclear cells (PBMCs), collected at baseline. CDR3 sequence reads: CASSPRAWVTSTDTQYF. The CDR3 region has the DNA TGTGCCAGCTCACCACGGGCTTGGGTTACCTCCACAGATACGCAGTATTTT.